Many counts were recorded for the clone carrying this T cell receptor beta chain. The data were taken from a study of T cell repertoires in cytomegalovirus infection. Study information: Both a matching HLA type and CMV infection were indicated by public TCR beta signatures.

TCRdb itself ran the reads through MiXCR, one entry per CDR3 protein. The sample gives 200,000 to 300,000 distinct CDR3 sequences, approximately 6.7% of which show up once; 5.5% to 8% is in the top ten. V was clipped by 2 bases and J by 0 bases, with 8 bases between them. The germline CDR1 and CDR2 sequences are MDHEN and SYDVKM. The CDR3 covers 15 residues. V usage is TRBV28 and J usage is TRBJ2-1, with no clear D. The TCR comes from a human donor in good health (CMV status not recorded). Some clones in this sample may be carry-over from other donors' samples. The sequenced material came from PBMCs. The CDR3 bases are TGTGCCAGCAGTTTAAAGCCAAGCTCCTACAATGAGCAGTTCTTC. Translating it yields CASSLKPSSYNEQFF.